This T cell receptor (beta chain) came from a study of blood T cell repertoires in COVID-19. As for the study in general: Whether acute or convalescent, the COVID-19 samples came from the United States, Italy and Spain.

Original processing methods: Using reference gene primer amplification, nucleated cell counts were estimated. Using immunoSEQ multiplex PCR, the repertoire was profiled, and TCRdb retains in-frame clones only, with some absent. That table furnishes V, J and clone size, whereas the DNA furnished D and trimming. The sample holds roughly 160,000 clones, 85% seen once. Germline lookup yields CDR1 MDHEN and CDR2 SYDVKM. The CDR3 extends over 19 amino acids. The V gene end was trimmed by 5 bases and the J gene end by 4 bases; junction bases not matched to a gene: 20. This receptor was identified in a man in his forties or fifties with acute or convalescent COVID-19. The chain has TRBV28 and TRBJ1-5, with 7 bases that match TRBD1. Specimen: peripheral blood. The CDR3 bases are TGTGCCAGCAGTATCGTGAGACAGGGTGAGATCCTTGGAAATCAGCCCCAGCATTTT. It is translated as CASSIVRQGEILGNQPQHF.